The sequence of this T cell receptor beta chain was determined in a study of pediatric ulcerative colitis. At the level of the study: Ulcerative colitis patients had pancolitis or left-sided colitis, with confirming histology.

Findings and limits, study-wide: Compared with controls, ulcerative colitis showed greater blood-rectum clone sharing.

The method was immunoSEQ multiplex PCR; TCRdb's version includes in-frame clones alone and lacks a portion of them. The sample includes roughly 45,000 clones, about four fifths seen only once; the top ten take less than 4.5%. Turning to this clone: The antigen remains undetermined.

Germline V gene sequence: CDR1 SGHDT, CDR2 YYEEEE. This CDR3 contains 15 residues. Trimming took 0 bases from V and 6 from J, leaving 15 bases between them. One to two pinch biopsies were taken from the rectum during colonoscopy. Before the diagnostic colonoscopy, ulcerative colitis patients were free of immunosuppressive medication. Sequenced input: gut tissue. The chain is built from TRBV5-6 and TRBJ1-1, with D uncertain. This TCR came from a girl between 10 and 17 years old with moderate ulcerative colitis. DNA for the CDR3: TGTGCCAGCAGCTTGGGAGGGTTAGAGGGAGCTGAAGCTTTCTTT. Encoded protein: CASSLGGLEGAEAFF.